The T cell receptor (delta chain) under discussion was sequenced for a study of gamma-delta chains in newborns, infants, children. Study context: Innate gammadelta T cells reportedly expand polyclonally right after birth, driven by microbial exposure, per the title.

TCRdb repeated clone calling on the reads with CATT. This sample yields about 5,100 delta-chain clones, of which about 5% are seen a single time; approximately 10% belongs to the top ten. This CDR3 has 16 residues. Germline V gene lookup returns CDR1 TSWWSYY and CDR2 QGS. V lost 0 bases, J lost 5 bases, and 8 bases stayed unmatched. The rearrangement links TRDV1 to TRDJ1; 8 nucleotides align to TRDD3. The sample comprised blood. This sequence originates from a child who was a newborn, infant or young child, either healthy, febrile or measles-vaccinated (not recorded which). CDR3 region: CALGELVGPGGDKLIF. CDR3 bases: TGTGCTCTTGGGGAACTAGTAGGTCCTGGGGGAGATAAACTCATCTTT.